This T cell receptor (beta chain) comes out of a study of cytomegalovirus exposure and HLA in healthy donors. The overall study: Later, an analysis reported that the 120 or so validation repertoires had used the same platform as the approximately 600 first-cohort repertoires. Whole-study results and caveats: Researchers catalogued about 160 TCR beta chains as cytomegalovirus-associated. High specificity and sensitivity for cytomegalovirus status were reported for the classifier.

With respect to this clone: Antigen unknown.

The data were produced by immunoSEQ multiplex PCR, yet TCRdb's version contains in-frame clones alone and is incomplete. The sample has some 150,000 clones; approximately 90% are singletons. The donors were part of the validation cohort, which consisted of over a hundred subjects and was separate from the first cohort of roughly 620 subjects. The receptor was isolated from a man between 18 and 35 years old in good health and CMV-seronegative. Sequencing used PBMCs.

CDR3 nucleotides: TGCGCCAGCAGCTTGACCCCGGAGAACTATGGCTACACCTTC. It is translated as CASSLTPENYGYTF. V usage is TRBV5-1 and J usage is TRBJ1-2; D is uncertain. Per the germline V gene, CDR1 is SGHRS and CDR2 is YFSETQ. Trimming removed 1 base from V and 2 bases from J, with 9 bases in between. The CDR3 spans 14 residues.